This is a list of T cell receptor beta chains from one sample in a study of blood T cell repertoires in COVID-19. Sequencing used immunoSEQ multiplex PCR; TCRdb keeps in-frame clones, though not all of them. The sample carries roughly 240,000 clones, about nine tenths recorded once. The sequencing input was PBMCs or T cells enriched from blood (not recorded which). The receptor source for this set is a man in his fifties or sixties who had been exposed to COVID-19. Both conserved end residues are part of each CDR3. The D gene is left open where the match is weak. Some rows mark clone size as missing; the rest say once, few, many or name a class of expanded clone.

v_gene: TRBV19; d_gene: .; abundance: .; j_gene: TRBJ2-3; CDR3aa: CASKKEFTDTQYF; CDR3nt: TGTGCCAGTAAAAAAGAGTTCACAGATACGCAGTATTTT
v_gene: TRBV19; d_gene: .; abundance: .; j_gene: TRBJ2-6; CDR3aa: CASTHRSGANVLTF; CDR3nt: TGTGCCAGTACCCACAGGTCTGGGGCCAACGTCCTGACTTTC
v_gene: TRBV5-4; d_gene: .; abundance: .; j_gene: TRBJ1-1; CDR3aa: CASSRKQRQIPEAFF; CDR3nt: TGTGCCAGCAGCCGCAAACAGCGACAGATACCTGAAGCTTTCTTT
v_gene: TRBV5-1; d_gene: .; abundance: .; j_gene: TRBJ1-2; CDR3aa: CASSLESEGYTF; CDR3nt: TGCGCCAGCAGCTTGGAGTCAGAAGGCTACACCTTC
v_gene: TRBV28; d_gene: TRBD1; abundance: .; j_gene: TRBJ1-4; CDR3aa: CASSYTGGTDEKLFF; CDR3nt: TGTGCCAGCAGCTATACAGGGGGGACCGATGAAAAACTGTTTTTT
v_gene: TRBV19; d_gene: TRBD1; abundance: .; j_gene: TRBJ2-1; CDR3aa: CASSRTGGSYNEQFF; CDR3nt: TGTGCCAGTAGCCGAACAGGGGGCTCCTACAATGAGCAGTTCTTC
v_gene: TRBV7-2; d_gene: TRBD2; abundance: .; j_gene: TRBJ2-5; CDR3aa: CASSSTTRLAGLETQYF; CDR3nt: TGTGCCAGCAGTTCGACCACCCGACTAGCGGGGCTAGAGACCCAGTACTTC
v_gene: TRBV27; d_gene: TRBD2; abundance: .; j_gene: TRBJ2-2; CDR3aa: CASSLAGGPGELFF; CDR3nt: TGTGCCAGCAGTCTAGCGGGGGGGCCCGGGGAGCTGTTTTTT
v_gene: TRBV5-1; d_gene: TRBD1; abundance: .; j_gene: TRBJ1-4; CDR3aa: CASASSAGTGVEKLFF; CDR3nt: TGCGCCAGTGCATCATCAGCCGGGACAGGGGTCGAAAAACTGTTTTTT
v_gene: TRBV15; d_gene: .; abundance: .; j_gene: TRBJ1-1; CDR3aa: CATSRITGSPEAFF; CDR3nt: TGTGCCACCAGCAGAATTACAGGAAGTCCTGAAGCTTTCTTT
v_gene: TRBV11-3; d_gene: .; abundance: .; j_gene: TRBJ2-1; CDR3aa: CASSTNRVFNEQFF; CDR3nt: TGTGCCAGCAGCACGAACAGGGTTTTCAATGAGCAGTTCTTC
v_gene: TRBV28; d_gene: TRBD1; abundance: .; j_gene: TRBJ1-1; CDR3aa: CASSLGQGGTEAFF; CDR3nt: TGTGCCAGCAGTTTAGGACAGGGGGGCACTGAAGCTTTCTTT
v_gene: TRBV7-8; d_gene: .; abundance: .; j_gene: TRBJ1-1; CDR3aa: CASSLQGLNTEAFF; CDR3nt: TGTGCCAGCAGCTTGCAGGGTCTGAACACTGAAGCTTTCTTT
v_gene: TRBV13; d_gene: TRBD1; abundance: .; j_gene: TRBJ2-7; CDR3aa: CASSLAPDRSSYEQYF; CDR3nt: TGTGCCAGCAGCTTAGCACCGGACAGGAGCTCCTACGAGCAGTACTTC
v_gene: TRBV19; d_gene: TRBD1; abundance: .; j_gene: TRBJ2-1; CDR3aa: CASSPGTGSYNEQFF; CDR3nt: TGTGCCAGTAGTCCAGGGACAGGGTCCTACAATGAGCAGTTCTTC
v_gene: TRBV18; d_gene: .; abundance: .; j_gene: TRBJ2-2; CDR3aa: CASSPPGGWGTGELFF; CDR3nt: TGTGCCAGCTCACCTCCGGGGGGCTGGGGCACCGGGGAGCTGTTTTTT
v_gene: TRBV7-2; d_gene: TRBD2; abundance: .; j_gene: TRBJ2-1; CDR3aa: CASRPIRGLAGIRNEQFF; CDR3nt: TGTGCCAGCAGACCCATCAGGGGACTAGCGGGAATTAGGAATGAGCAGTTCTTC
v_gene: TRBV4-1; d_gene: TRBD1; abundance: .; j_gene: TRBJ1-3; CDR3aa: CASSSRDRGLLKGTGNTIYF; CDR3nt: TGCGCCAGCAGCTCCCGGGACAGGGGACTCTTGAAGGGTACTGGAAACACCATATATTTT
v_gene: TRBV9; d_gene: .; abundance: .; j_gene: TRBJ1-2; CDR3aa: CASSVEPQGPGGYTF; CDR3nt: TGTGCCAGCAGCGTGGAACCTCAGGGGCCCGGTGGCTACACCTTC
v_gene: TRBV19; d_gene: TRBD1; abundance: .; j_gene: TRBJ2-7; CDR3aa: CASSKFGTGASYEQYF; CDR3nt: TGTGCCAGTAGTAAATTTGGGACAGGGGCATCCTACGAGCAGTACTTC
v_gene: TRBV6-5; d_gene: .; abundance: once; j_gene: TRBJ1-1; CDR3aa: CASSWTAYTEAFF; CDR3nt: TGTGCCAGCAGTTGGACAGCTTACACTGAAGCTTTCTTT
v_gene: TRBV2; d_gene: TRBD2; abundance: .; j_gene: TRBJ2-3; CDR3aa: CASSENSGGASDTQYF; CDR3nt: TGTGCCAGCAGTGAAAATAGCGGGGGGGCCTCAGATACGCAGTATTTT
v_gene: TRBV6-5; d_gene: TRBD1; abundance: .; j_gene: TRBJ1-1; CDR3aa: CASSWTGDEAFF; CDR3nt: TGTGCCAGCAGTTGGACAGGGGATGAAGCTTTCTTT
v_gene: TRBV5-5; d_gene: TRBD1; abundance: .; j_gene: TRBJ2-1; CDR3aa: CASSFDWDRGNEQFF; CDR3nt: TGTGCCAGCAGCTTTGATTGGGACAGGGGAAATGAGCAGTTCTTC
v_gene: TRBV29-1; d_gene: TRBD2; abundance: .; j_gene: TRBJ2-3; CDR3aa: CSGLGGGSDTQYF; CDR3nt: TGCAGCGGTCTGGGGGGAGGGTCAGATACGCAGTATTTT
v_gene: TRBV27; d_gene: TRBD1; abundance: .; j_gene: TRBJ1-1; CDR3aa: CASSPFGTGGRTEAFF; CDR3nt: TGTGCCAGCAGTCCCTTCGGGACAGGGGGCCGCACTGAAGCTTTCTTT
v_gene: TRBV2; d_gene: .; abundance: few; j_gene: TRBJ2-2; CDR3aa: CASSRQARGFNTGELFF; CDR3nt: TGTGCCAGCAGTCGTCAGGCTAGGGGTTTCAACACCGGGGAGCTGTTTTTT
v_gene: TRBV12-3/TRBV12-4; d_gene: .; abundance: .; j_gene: TRBJ1-2; CDR3aa: CASSSGLTWGYTF; CDR3nt: TGTGCCAGCAGTTCAGGACTCACTTGGGGCTACACCTTC
v_gene: TRBV3-1/TRBV3-2; d_gene: .; abundance: .; j_gene: TRBJ2-2; CDR3aa: CASSPQGPQNTGELFF; CDR3nt: TGTGCCAGCAGCCCGCAGGGGCCGCAGAACACCGGGGAGCTGTTTTTT
v_gene: TRBV7-3; d_gene: .; abundance: .; j_gene: TRBJ2-2; CDR3aa: CASSKSSTGELFF; CDR3nt: TGTGCCAGCAGCAAGAGTAGCACCGGGGAGCTGTTTTTT
v_gene: TRBV28; d_gene: .; abundance: .; j_gene: TRBJ2-5; CDR3aa: CASSYAIRETQYF; CDR3nt: TGTGCCAGCAGCTATGCTATTCGGGAGACCCAGTACTTC
v_gene: TRBV21-1; d_gene: .; abundance: .; j_gene: TRBJ2-2; CDR3aa: CASSPRGGAGELFF; CDR3nt: TGTGCCAGCAGCCCCCGGGGAGGGGCCGGGGAGCTGTTTTTT
v_gene: TRBV5-1; d_gene: .; abundance: .; j_gene: TRBJ2-2; CDR3aa: CASSLAQGNTGELFF; CDR3nt: TGCGCCAGCAGCTTGGCCCAGGGGAACACCGGGGAGCTGTTTTTT
v_gene: TRBV28; d_gene: .; abundance: .; j_gene: TRBJ1-1; CDR3aa: CATSPGTEAFF; CDR3nt: TGTGCCACCTCTCCGGGCACTGAAGCTTTCTTT
v_gene: TRBV10-3; d_gene: TRBD1; abundance: .; j_gene: TRBJ1-2; CDR3aa: CAISASDRAGYGYTF; CDR3nt: TGTGCCATCAGCGCTTCTGACAGGGCGGGCTATGGCTACACCTTC
v_gene: TRBV24-1; d_gene: .; abundance: .; j_gene: TRBJ2-1; CDR3aa: CAPYAGQRVEGGGDEQFF; CDR3nt: TGTGCCCCGTACGCGGGCCAAAGGGTGGAGGGGGGGGGCGATGAGCAGTTCTTC
v_gene: TRBV5-1; d_gene: .; abundance: .; j_gene: TRBJ2-7; CDR3aa: CASSFTGLGSYEQYF; CDR3nt: TGCGCCAGCAGCTTTACAGGGCTTGGGTCCTACGAGCAGTACTTC
v_gene: TRBV20-1; d_gene: .; abundance: once; j_gene: TRBJ1-1; CDR3aa: CSASQGLEAFF; CDR3nt: TGCAGTGCTAGCCAGGGGCTTGAAGCTTTCTTT
v_gene: TRBV18; d_gene: .; abundance: .; j_gene: TRBJ1-2; CDR3aa: CASSPTGNYGYTF; CDR3nt: TGTGCCAGCTCACCAACAGGAAACTATGGCTACACCTTC
v_gene: TRBV21-1; d_gene: .; abundance: .; j_gene: TRBJ2-6; CDR3aa: CASSKTGGRSSGANVLTF; CDR3nt: TGTGCCAGCAGCAAAACGGGGGGCCGGAGCTCTGGGGCCAACGTCCTGACTTTC
v_gene: TRBV5-1; d_gene: TRBD1; abundance: .; j_gene: TRBJ2-7; CDR3aa: CASSLGGQVSYEQYF; CDR3nt: TGCGCCAGCAGCTTGGGGGGACAGGTGTCCTACGAGCAGTACTTC
v_gene: TRBV7-2; d_gene: TRBD2; abundance: .; j_gene: TRBJ2-3; CDR3aa: CASRSRTSPDTQYF; CDR3nt: TGTGCCAGCAGGTCGAGGACTAGCCCAGATACGCAGTATTTT
v_gene: TRBV6-5; d_gene: .; abundance: .; j_gene: TRBJ2-7; CDR3aa: CASTQGFEQYF; CDR3nt: TGTGCCAGCACCCAGGGTTTCGAGCAGTACTTC
v_gene: TRBV6-5; d_gene: .; abundance: .; j_gene: TRBJ1-1; CDR3aa: CASSPDGVGLSEAFF; CDR3nt: TGTGCCAGCAGTCCGGACGGGGTCGGGTTGTCTGAAGCTTTCTTT
v_gene: TRBV11-2; d_gene: .; abundance: .; j_gene: TRBJ2-4; CDR3aa: CASSLEGSRLTLAKNIQYF; CDR3nt: TGTGCCAGCAGCTTAGAAGGTTCGAGACTAACACTAGCCAAAAACATTCAGTACTTC
v_gene: TRBV10-3; d_gene: .; abundance: .; j_gene: TRBJ1-3; CDR3aa: CAISQYKTGASGNTIYF; CDR3nt: TGTGCCATCAGTCAATACAAGACAGGAGCCTCTGGAAACACCATATATTTT
v_gene: TRBV9; d_gene: TRBD1; abundance: .; j_gene: TRBJ2-1; CDR3aa: CASSATQGTEQFF; CDR3nt: TGTGCCAGCAGCGCGACACAGGGGACTGAGCAGTTCTTC
v_gene: TRBV24-1; d_gene: TRBD2; abundance: .; j_gene: TRBJ2-3; CDR3aa: CATSDWEGSTDTQYF; CDR3nt: TGTGCCACCAGTGATTGGGAGGGGAGCACAGATACGCAGTATTTT
v_gene: TRBV5-1; d_gene: .; abundance: .; j_gene: TRBJ2-7; CDR3aa: CASSLGAGPVLYEQYF; CDR3nt: TGCGCCAGCAGCTTGGGGGCAGGGCCCGTCCTTTACGAGCAGTACTTC
v_gene: TRBV2; d_gene: TRBD1; abundance: .; j_gene: TRBJ2-1; CDR3aa: CASSNRGSYNEQFF; CDR3nt: TGTGCCAGCTCCAACAGGGGCTCCTACAATGAGCAGTTCTTC